The T cell receptor (beta chain) under discussion was sequenced for a study of cytomegalovirus exposure and HLA in healthy donors. Overall study results and limits: Later work associated roughly 17,000 TCR beta sequences with HLA alleles at 0.05 false discovery rate. A previous analysis found most TCR beta V segments productive roughly 87% or roughly 30% of the time.

Germline V lookup: CDR1 SGHAT, CDR2 FQNNGV. The CDR3 extends over 18 amino acids. V lost 0 bases to trimming and J lost 4 bases; unmatched junction nucleotides: 11. Use of 60 Vbeta and 13 Jbeta primers characterized the PCR. Sequencing used immunoSEQ multiplex PCR; TCRdb keeps in-frame clones, though not all of them. The repertoire holds roughly 200,000 clones, around 83% seen once, with more than 1.5% in the top ten. In the case of this clone: Its antigen remains unidentified.

Sequencing used PBMCs. The sequence came from a man aged 35-49 years in good health and CMV-seropositive. The V call is TRBV11-2, the J call TRBJ2-5; 10 nucleotides agree with TRBD2. The chain's CDR3 is CASSLDRGSGRTVETQYF. DNA for the CDR3: TGTGCCAGCAGCTTAGATCGGGGTAGCGGGAGGACTGTAGAGACCCAGTACTTC.